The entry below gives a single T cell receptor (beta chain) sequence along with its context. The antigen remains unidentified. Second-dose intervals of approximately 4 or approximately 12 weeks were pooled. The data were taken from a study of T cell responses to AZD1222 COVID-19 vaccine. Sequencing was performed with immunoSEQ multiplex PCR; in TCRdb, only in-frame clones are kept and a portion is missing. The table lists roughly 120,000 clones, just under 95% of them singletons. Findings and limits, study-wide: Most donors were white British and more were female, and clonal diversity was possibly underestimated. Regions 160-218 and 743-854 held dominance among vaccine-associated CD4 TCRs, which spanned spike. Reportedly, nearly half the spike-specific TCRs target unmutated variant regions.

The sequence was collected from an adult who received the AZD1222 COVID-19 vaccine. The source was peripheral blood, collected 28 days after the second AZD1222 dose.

The CDR3 region has the DNA TGTGCCAGCAGCCATTTCCCAGTCTTGGCTGAAGCTTTCTTT. It translates to CASSHFPVLAEAFF. This chain uses TRBV11-2 with TRBJ1-1, with D uncertain. This CDR3 contains 14 residues. Looked up from germline, CDR1 is SGHAT and CDR2 is FQNNGV. The V end lost 5 bases, the J end lost 6 bases, and 16 bases lay between the germline ends.